The 2 T cell receptor beta chains listed next were all sequenced from one sample in a study of T-cell memory formation after mild COVID-19. TCRdb reprocessed the 5' RACE reads via MiXCR and lists one record per CDR3 protein. The table has roughly 200,000 distinct CDR3 sequences, about a fifth seen once. The sample taken for sequencing was PBMCs or a T cell subset sorted from them (not recorded which). The source of these receptors is an adult woman who had mild COVID-19 (a few samples of this study predate the infection). Cell type and time point are not known.

As DNA, the CDR3 is TGTGCCACCAGCAGCGGTTTCTACTCTGGAAACACCATATATTTT. It translates to CATSSGFYSGNTIYF. The rearrangement links TRBV15 to TRBJ1-3; D remains ambiguous. Germline CDR1 is LNHNV and CDR2 is YYDKDF (reference sequence). V was trimmed by 3 bases and J by 0 bases, leaving 9 bases between them. The CDR3 extends over 15 amino acids. The whole variable domain, filled in from reference TRBV15 and TRBJ1-3, reads DAMVIQNPRYQVTQFGKPVTLSCSQTLNHNVMYWYQQKSSQAPKLLFHYYDKDFNNEADTPDNFQSRRPNTSFCFLDIRSPGLGDTAMYLCATSSGFYSGNTIYFGEGSWLTVV.

The chain uses TRBV6-5 and TRBJ2-7; tentative D call: TRBD1 (6 bases). V gave up 6 bases and J gave up 3 bases, with 18 bases separating them. The CDR3 contains 15 residues. Germline CDR1 is MNHEY and CDR2 is SVGAGI. The CDR3 here is CASRDTGLSVYEQYF. The CDR3 DNA is TGTGCCAGCAGAGACACAGGGCTTAGTGTCTACGAGCAGTACTTC.